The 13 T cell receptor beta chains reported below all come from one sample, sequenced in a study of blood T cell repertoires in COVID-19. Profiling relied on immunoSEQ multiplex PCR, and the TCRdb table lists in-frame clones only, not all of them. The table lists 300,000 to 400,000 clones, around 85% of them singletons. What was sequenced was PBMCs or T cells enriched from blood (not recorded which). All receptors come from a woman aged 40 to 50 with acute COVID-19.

The CDR3: CASSLLAGGHEQFF. CDR3 bases: TGTGCCAGCAGCCTTTTAGCGGGAGGTCATGAGCAGTTCTTC. The J gene is TRBJ2-1, the V gene TRBV3-1 (or the pseudogene TRBV3-2), with 10 nucleotides matching TRBD2. Per germline, CDR1 LGHDT and CDR2 YNNKEL (reference sequence). The CDR3 spans 14 residues. V shed 4 bases, J shed 8 bases, and the junction held 5 bases outside the gene matches.

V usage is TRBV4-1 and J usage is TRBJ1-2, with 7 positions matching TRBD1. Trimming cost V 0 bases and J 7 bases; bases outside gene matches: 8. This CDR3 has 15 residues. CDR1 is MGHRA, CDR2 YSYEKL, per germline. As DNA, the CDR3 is TGCGCCAGCAGCCAAGAAGGTGCAGGGGGTGGTGGCTACACCTTC. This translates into CASSQEGAGGGGYTF.

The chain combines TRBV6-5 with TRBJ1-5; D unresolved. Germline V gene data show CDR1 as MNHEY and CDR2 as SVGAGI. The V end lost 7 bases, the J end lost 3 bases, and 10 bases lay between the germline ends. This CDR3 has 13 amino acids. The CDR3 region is CASTKDFNQPQHF. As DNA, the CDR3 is TGTGCCAGCACTAAGGACTTCAATCAGCCCCAGCATTTT.

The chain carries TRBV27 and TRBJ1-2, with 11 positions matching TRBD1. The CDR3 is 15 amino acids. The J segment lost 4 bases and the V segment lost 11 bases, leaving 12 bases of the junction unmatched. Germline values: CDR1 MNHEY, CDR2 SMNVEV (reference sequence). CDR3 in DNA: TGTGCCGCCCGGACAGGGGGCGCGAGCCCCTATGGCTACACCTTC. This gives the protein CAARTGGASPYGYTF.

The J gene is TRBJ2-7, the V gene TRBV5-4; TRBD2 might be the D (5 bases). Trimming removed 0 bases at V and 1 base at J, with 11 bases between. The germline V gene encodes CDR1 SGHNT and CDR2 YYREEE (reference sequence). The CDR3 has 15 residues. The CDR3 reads CASSLGGLLSYEQYF. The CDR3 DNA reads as TGTGCCAGCAGCTTGGGCGGGCTTCTATCCTACGAGCAGTACTTC. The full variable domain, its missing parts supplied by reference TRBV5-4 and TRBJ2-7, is ETGVTQSPTHLIKTRGQQVTLRCSSQSGHNTVSWYQQALGQGPQFIFQYYREEENGRGNFPPRFSGLQFPNYSSELNVNALELDDSALYLCASSLGGLLSYEQYFGPGTRLTVT.

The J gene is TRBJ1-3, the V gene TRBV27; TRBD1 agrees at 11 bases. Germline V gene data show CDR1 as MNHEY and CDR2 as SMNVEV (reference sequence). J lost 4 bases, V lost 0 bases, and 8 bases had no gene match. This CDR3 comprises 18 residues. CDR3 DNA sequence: TGTGCCAGCAGTTTATCCCCGGACAGGGGGCTAGCGGGAAACACCATATATTTT. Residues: CASSLSPDRGLAGNTIYF.

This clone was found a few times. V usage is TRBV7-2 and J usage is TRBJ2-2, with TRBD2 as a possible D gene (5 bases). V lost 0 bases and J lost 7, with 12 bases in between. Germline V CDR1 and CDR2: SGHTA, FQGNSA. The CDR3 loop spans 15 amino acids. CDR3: CASSLAFLAIGELFF. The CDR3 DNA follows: TGTGCCAGCAGCTTAGCGTTCCTAGCCATCGGGGAGCTGTTTTTT.

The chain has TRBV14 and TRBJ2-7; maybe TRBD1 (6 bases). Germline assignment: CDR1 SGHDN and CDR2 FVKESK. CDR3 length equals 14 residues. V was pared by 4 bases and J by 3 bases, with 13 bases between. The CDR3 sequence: CASSLPGQGYEQYF. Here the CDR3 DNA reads TGTGCCAGCAGCCTTCCGGGACAAGGCTACGAGCAGTACTTC.

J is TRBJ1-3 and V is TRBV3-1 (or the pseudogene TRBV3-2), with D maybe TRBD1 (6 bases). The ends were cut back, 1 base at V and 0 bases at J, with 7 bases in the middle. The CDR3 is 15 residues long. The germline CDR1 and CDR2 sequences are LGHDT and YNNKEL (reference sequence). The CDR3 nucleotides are TGTGCCAGCAGCCAAGGGGGACACTCTGGAAACACCATATATTTT. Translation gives CASSQGGHSGNTIYF.

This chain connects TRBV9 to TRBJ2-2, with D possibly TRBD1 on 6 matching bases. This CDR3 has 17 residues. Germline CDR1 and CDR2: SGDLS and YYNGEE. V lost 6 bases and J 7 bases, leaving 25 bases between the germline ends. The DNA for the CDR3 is TGTGCCAGCACCCCCTACCCGGGCCAGGGGACCGACGGGGAGCTGTTTTTT. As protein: CASTPYPGQGTDGELFF.

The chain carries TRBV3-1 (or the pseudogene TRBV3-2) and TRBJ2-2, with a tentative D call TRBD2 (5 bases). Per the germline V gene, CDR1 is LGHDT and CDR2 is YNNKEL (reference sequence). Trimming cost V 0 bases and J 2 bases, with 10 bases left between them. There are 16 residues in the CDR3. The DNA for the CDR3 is TGTGCCAGCAGCCAAGAGGGGAGAGTCAACACCGGGGAGCTGTTTTTT. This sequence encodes CASSQEGRVNTGELFF.

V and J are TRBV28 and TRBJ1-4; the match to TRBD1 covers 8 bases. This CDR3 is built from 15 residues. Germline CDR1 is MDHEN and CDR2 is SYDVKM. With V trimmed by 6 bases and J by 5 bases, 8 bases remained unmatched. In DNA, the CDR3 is TGTGCCAGCAGCCCCTGGACAGGGTTGAATGAAAAACTGTTTTTT. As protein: CASSPWTGLNEKLFF.

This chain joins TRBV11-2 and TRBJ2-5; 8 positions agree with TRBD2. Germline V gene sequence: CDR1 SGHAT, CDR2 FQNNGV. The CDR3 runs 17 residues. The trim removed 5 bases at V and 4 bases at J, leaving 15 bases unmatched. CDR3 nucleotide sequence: TGTGCCAGCAGCCCCTGGGAGACTAGCGCTATAGGAGAGACCCAGTACTTC. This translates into CASSPWETSAIGETQYF.